The clone carrying this T cell receptor (beta chain) was counted between two and nine times. No antigen is known for it. Trimming removed 0 bases at V and 2 bases at J, with 8 bases between. The CDR3 runs 15 residues. Per germline, CDR1 MNHNS and CDR2 SASEGT. This sample is part of a study of regulatory T cells in long-lasting Graves disease. The study, taken as a whole, reports: Repertoires from persistent disease leaned toward TRBV28, TRBJ1-2 and TRBJ2-5.

Specified time point: newly diagnosed GD, antithyroid drugs for less than 3 months. RNA isolated from PBMCs was used to make the TCR library. An approximately 10-milliliter sample of peripheral blood was drawn into EDTA tubes. CDR3-region Arm-PCR and iRepertoire HTBI primers produced the TCR beta libraries. TCRdb re-analysed the multiplex PCR reads in MiXCR, keeping a single row per CDR3 protein. The profile covers roughly 350,000 distinct CDR3 sequences, with 15% to 20% appearing a single time and about 19% taken by the ten largest. Separately, the same data were catalogued under a study of T cells in Graves' hyperthyroidism and ophthalmopathy.

The chain employs TRBV6-1 and TRBJ1-3, with D hard to call. The TCR originated in a woman younger than 30 with Graves disease. The sequences come from peripheral blood mononuclear cells (PBMCs), collected at new diagnosis, from a patient treated with antithyroid drugs. CDR3 in amino acids: CASSEAWAAGNTIYF. The CDR3 coding sequence is TGTGCCAGCAGTGAAGCGTGGGCCGCTGGAAACACCATATATTTT.